This T cell receptor beta chain was documented in a study of tumor-infiltrating lymphocytes in primary liver carcinoma. Comments on this clonotype: What it recognizes is unknown.

Trimming cost V 5 bases and J 7 bases; bases outside gene matches: 16. CDR1 is MDHEN and CDR2 is SYDVKM in the germline V gene. This CDR3 region has 16 residues. Study-level points and caveats: Relative to tumor region pairs, the tumor-adjacent and tumor-blood pairs showed overlap that was lower.

It was from 20-30 mg of unsorted bulk tissue that RNA and DNA were co-extracted. Total RNA amounting to 500 ng was the source from which TCR beta cDNA was made with a constant-region primer. Each TCR beta library was derived from three nested multiplex PCR rounds that employed slightly modified ARM-PCR. With TRBV1-TRBV30 forward primers and a C-beta reverse primer, the first two PCR rounds were run for 10 to 11 cycles each. TCRdb itself ran the multiplex PCR reads through MiXCR, one entry per CDR3 protein. Among around 120,000 distinct CDR3 sequences listed, nearly 70% were seen once. The sequencing input was tumor-adjacent normal liver tissue. The clonotype comes from a woman aged 55-69 years with primary liver carcinoma and hepatitis B virus infection. V usage is TRBV28 and J usage is TRBJ2-7; TRBD2 aligns across 8 bases. CDR3 bases: TGTGCCAGCAGTACTGGGGGGGCGGGAGGTATATATGAGCAGTACTTC. Amino acids: CASSTGGAGGIYEQYF.